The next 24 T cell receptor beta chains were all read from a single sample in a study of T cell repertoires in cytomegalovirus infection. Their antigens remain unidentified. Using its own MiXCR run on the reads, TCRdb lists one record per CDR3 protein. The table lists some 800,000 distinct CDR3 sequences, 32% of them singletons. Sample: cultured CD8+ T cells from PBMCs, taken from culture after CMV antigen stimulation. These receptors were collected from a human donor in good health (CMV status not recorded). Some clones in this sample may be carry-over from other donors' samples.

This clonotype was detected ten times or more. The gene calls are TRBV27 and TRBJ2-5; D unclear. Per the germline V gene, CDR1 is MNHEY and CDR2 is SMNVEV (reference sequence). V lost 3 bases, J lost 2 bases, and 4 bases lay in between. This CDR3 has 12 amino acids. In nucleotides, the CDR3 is TGTGCCAGCAGTTTCGATCAAGAGACCCAGTACTTC. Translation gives CASSFDQETQYF.

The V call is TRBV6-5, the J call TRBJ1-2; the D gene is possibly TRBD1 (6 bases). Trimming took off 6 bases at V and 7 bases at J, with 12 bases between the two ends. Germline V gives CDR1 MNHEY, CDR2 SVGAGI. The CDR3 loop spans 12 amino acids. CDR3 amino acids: CASSPGQFGYTF. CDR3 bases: TGTGCCAGCAGCCCAGGACAGTTTGGCTACACCTTC.

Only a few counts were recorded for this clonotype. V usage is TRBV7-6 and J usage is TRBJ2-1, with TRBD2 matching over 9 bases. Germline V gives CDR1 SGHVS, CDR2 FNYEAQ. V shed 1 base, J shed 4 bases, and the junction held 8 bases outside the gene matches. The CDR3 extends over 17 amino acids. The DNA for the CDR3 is TGTGCCAGCAGCTTAGGGATAGGACTAGCGCCATACAATGAGCAGTTCTTC. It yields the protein CASSLGIGLAPYNEQFF.

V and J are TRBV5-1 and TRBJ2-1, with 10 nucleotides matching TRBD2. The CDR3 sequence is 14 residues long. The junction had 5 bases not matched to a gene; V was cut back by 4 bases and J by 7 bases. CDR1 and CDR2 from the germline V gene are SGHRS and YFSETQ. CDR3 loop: CASSPTSGVNEQFF. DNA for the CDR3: TGCGCCAGCAGCCCCACTAGCGGGGTTAATGAGCAGTTCTTC.

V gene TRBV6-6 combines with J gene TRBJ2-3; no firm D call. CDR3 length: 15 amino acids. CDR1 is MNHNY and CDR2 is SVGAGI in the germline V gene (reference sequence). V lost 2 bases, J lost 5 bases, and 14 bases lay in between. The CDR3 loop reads CASSYGPSDGDTQYF. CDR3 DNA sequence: TGTGCCAGCAGTTACGGGCCTTCGGATGGAGATACGCAGTATTTT.

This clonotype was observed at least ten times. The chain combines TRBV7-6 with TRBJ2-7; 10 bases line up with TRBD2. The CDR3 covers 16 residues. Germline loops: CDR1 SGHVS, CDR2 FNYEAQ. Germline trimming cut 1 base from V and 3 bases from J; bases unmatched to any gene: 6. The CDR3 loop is CASSLESGGAIYEQYF. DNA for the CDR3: TGTGCCAGCAGCTTAGAAAGCGGGGGGGCCATCTACGAGCAGTACTTC.

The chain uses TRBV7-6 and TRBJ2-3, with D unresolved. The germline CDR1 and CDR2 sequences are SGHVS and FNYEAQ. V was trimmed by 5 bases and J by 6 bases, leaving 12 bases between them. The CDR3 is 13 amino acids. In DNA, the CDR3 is TGTGCCAGCAGCCCCCGACTCCCCGATACGCAGTATTTT. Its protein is CASSPRLPDTQYF.

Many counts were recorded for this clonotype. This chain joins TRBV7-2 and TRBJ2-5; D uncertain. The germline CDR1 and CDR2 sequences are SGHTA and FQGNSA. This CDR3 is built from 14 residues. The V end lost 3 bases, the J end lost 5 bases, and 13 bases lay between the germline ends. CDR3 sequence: CASSLVDGPETQYF. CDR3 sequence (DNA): TGTGCCAGCAGCTTGGTGGACGGTCCCGAGACCCAGTACTTC.

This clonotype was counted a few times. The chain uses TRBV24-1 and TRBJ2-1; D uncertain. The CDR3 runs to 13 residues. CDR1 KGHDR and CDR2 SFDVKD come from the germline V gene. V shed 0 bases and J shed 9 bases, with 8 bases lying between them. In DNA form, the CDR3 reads TGTGCCACCAGTGATTTGTTGGGCGGTGAGCAGTTCTTC. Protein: CATSDLLGGEQFF.

The CDR3 region is CASSLVEGESYGYTF. The CDR3 DNA sequence: TGTGCCAGCAGCTTAGTGGAGGGAGAGAGCTATGGCTACACCTTC. The V gene is TRBV7-9, the J gene TRBJ1-2; D uncertain. The CDR3 runs to 15 residues. The V gene lost 1 base and the J gene lost 4 bases, with 13 bases spanning the gap. Germline assignment: CDR1 SEHNR and CDR2 FQNEAQ (reference sequence).

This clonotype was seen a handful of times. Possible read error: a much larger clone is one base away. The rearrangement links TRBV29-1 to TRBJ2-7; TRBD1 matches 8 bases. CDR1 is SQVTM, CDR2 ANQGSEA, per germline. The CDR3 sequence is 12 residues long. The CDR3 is CSVGRDRRERYF. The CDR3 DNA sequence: TGCAGCGTTGGCCGGGACAGGCGCGAGCGGTACTTC.

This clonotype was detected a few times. CDR3 amino acids: CASSITGLTGELFF. CDR3 bases: TGTGCCAGTAGTATTACAGGGTTAACCGGGGAGCTGTTTTTT. This rearrangement joins TRBV19 to TRBJ2-2; D might be TRBD1 (6 bases). The CDR3 spans 14 residues. V was trimmed by 3 bases and J by 5 bases, leaving 10 bases between them. Germline-derived CDR1 and CDR2 are LNHDA and SQIVND (reference sequence). Drawing the rest from reference TRBV19 and TRBJ2-2, the complete variable domain is DGGITQSPKYLFRKEGQNVTLSCEQNLNHDAMYWYRQDPGQGLRLIYYSQIVNDFQKGDIAEGYSVSREKKESFPLTVTSAQKNPTAFYLCASSITGLTGELFFGEGSRLTVL.

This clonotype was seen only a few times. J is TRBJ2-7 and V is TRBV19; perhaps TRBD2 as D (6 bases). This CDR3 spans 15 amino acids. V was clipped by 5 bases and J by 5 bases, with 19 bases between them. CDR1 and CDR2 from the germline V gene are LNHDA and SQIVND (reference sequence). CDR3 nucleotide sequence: TGTGCCAGTAGTCCCGGGGAGGCAGGCGATCACGAGCAGTACTTC. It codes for CASSPGEAGDHEQYF.

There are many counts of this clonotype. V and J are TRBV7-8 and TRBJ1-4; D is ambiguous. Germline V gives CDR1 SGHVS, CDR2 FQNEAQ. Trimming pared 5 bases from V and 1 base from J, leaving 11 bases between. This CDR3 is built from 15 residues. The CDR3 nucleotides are TGTGCCAGCAGCCCCCCGGGTGTAACTAATGAAAAACTGTTTTTT. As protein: CASSPPGVTNEKLFF.

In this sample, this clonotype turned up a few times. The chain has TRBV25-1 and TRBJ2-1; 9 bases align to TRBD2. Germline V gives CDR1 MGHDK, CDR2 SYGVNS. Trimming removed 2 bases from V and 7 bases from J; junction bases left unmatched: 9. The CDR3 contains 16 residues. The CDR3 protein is CASSEEWRGGLNEQFF. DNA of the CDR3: TGTGCCAGCAGTGAAGAGTGGCGGGGGGGCCTGAATGAGCAGTTCTTC.

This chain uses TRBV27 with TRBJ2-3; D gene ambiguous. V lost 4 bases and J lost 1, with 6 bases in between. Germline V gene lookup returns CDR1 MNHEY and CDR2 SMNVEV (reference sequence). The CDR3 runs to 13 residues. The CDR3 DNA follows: TGTGCCAGCAGTTCAGCGCGCACAGATACGCAGTATTTT. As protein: CASSSARTDTQYF.

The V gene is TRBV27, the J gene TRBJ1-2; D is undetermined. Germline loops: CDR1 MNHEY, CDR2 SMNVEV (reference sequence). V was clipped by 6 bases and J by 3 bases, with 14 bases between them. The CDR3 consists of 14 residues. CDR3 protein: CASSPRAGYYGYTF. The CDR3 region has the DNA TGTGCCAGCAGCCCTAGGGCAGGCTACTATGGCTACACCTTC.

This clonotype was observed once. The CDR3 DNA follows: TGCGCCAGCAGCTTGGAGGGGGCAGGGGAGCAGTACTTC. It specifies CASSLEGAGEQYF. The rearrangement links TRBV5-1 to TRBJ2-7, with 7 bases identical to TRBD1. There are 13 residues in the CDR3. CDR1 and CDR2 (germline): SGHRS, YFSETQ. Trimming at V came to 0 bases and at J to 7 bases, leaving 4 bases not matched to a gene. Filled out from reference TRBV5-1 and TRBJ2-7, the complete variable domain reads KAGVTQTPRYLIKTRGQQVTLSCSPISGHRSVSWYQQTPGQGLQFLFEYFSETQRNKGNFPGRFSGRQFSNSRSEMNVSTLELGDSALYLCASSLEGAGEQYFGPGTRLTVT.

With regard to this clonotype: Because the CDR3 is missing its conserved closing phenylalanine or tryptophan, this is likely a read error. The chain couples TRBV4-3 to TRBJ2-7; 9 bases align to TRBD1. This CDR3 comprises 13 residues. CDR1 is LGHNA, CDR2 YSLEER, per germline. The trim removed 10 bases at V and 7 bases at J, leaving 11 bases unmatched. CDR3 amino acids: CATSLDRGREQYS. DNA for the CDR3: TGCGCCACCTCCCTGGACAGGGGCAGGGAGCAGTACTCC.

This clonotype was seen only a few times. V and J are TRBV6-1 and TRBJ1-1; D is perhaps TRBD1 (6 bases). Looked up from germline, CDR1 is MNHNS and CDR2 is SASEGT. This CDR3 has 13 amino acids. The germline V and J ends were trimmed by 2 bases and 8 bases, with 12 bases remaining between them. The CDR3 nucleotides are TGTGCCAGCAGTGAAATACAGGGAGGCGAAGCTTTCTTT. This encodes CASSEIQGGEAFF.

CDR3 in amino acids: CASHTPGLAGSGTDTQYF. The CDR3 region has the DNA TGTGCCAGCCATACACCGGGACTAGCGGGAAGCGGCACAGATACGCAGTATTTT. The V and J genes are TRBV6-1 and TRBJ2-3; 13 nucleotides match TRBD2. Germline CDR1 reads MNHNS; CDR2 reads SASEGT. The CDR3 is 18 residues long. J gave up 1 base and V 8 bases, and 12 bases lay outside the gene matches.

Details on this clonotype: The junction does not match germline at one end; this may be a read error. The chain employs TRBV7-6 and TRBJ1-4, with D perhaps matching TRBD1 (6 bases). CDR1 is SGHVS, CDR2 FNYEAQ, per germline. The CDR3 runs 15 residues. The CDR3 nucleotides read TGTGCCAACAGCCCGGGGGCGCGGGCTGCTGAAAAACTGTTTTTT. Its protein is CANSPGARAAEKLFF.

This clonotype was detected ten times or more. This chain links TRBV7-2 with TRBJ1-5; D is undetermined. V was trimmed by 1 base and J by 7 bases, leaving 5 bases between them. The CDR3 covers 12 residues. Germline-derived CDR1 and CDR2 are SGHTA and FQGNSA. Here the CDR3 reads CASSLGVQPQHF. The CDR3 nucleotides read TGTGCCAGCAGCTTAGGGGTGCAGCCCCAGCATTTT.

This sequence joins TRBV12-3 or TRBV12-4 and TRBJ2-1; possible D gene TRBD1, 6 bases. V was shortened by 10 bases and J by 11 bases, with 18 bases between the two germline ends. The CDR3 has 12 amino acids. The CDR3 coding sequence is TGTGCCACATCCGGACAGTCAAATCAGCAGTTCTTC. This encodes CATSGQSNQQFF.